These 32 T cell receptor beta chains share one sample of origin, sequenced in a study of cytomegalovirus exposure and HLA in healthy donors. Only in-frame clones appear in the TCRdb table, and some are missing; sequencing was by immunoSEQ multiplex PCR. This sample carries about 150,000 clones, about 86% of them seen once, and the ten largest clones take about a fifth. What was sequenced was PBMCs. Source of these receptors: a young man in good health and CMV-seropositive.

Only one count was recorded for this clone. This CDR3 reads CASSLGDRELGGYTF. The CDR3 nucleotides read TGTGCCAGCAGCTTAGGCGACAGGGAGCTGGGGGGCTACACCTTC. This chain connects TRBV7-9 to TRBJ1-2; 7 bases are a match to TRBD1. CDR1 is SEHNR, CDR2 FQNEAQ, per germline (reference sequence). CDR3 length: 15 residues. Losses at the gene ends were 1 base for V and 8 bases for J; bases not matched to a gene: 10.

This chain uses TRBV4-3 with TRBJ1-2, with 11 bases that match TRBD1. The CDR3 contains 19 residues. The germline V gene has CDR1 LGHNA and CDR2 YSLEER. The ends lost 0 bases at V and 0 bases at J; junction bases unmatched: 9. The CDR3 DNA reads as TGCGCCAGCAGCCAAGAATTCCTTGGACAGGGGGCCCCTAACTATGGCTACACCTTC. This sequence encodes CASSQEFLGQGAPNYGYTF.

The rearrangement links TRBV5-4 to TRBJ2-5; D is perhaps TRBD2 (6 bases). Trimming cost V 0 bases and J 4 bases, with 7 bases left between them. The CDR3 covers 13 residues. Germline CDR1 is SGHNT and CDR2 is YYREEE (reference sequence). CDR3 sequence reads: CASSLVGGETQYF. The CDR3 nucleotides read TGTGCCAGCAGCTTGGTGGGGGGAGAGACCCAGTACTTC.

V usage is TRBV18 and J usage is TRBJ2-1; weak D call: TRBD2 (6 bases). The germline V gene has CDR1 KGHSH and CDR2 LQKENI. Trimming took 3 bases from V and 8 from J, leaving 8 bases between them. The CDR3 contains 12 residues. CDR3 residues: CASSPTSYEQFF. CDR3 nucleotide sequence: TGTGCCAGCTCACCTACTAGCTATGAGCAGTTCTTC.

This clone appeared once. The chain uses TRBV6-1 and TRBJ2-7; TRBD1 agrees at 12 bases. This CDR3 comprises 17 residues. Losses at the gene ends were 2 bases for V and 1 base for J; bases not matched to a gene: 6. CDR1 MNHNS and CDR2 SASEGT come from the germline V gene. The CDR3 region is CASSERGTGGLSYEQYF. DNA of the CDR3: TGTGCCAGCAGTGAACGCGGGACAGGGGGCTTGTCCTACGAGCAGTACTTC.

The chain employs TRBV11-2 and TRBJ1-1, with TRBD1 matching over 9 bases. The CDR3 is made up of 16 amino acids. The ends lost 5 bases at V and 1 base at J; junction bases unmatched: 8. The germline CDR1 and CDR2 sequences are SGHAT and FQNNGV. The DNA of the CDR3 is TGTGCCAGCAGCCCATGGGGACAGGGTAGGAACACTGAAGCTTTCTTT. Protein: CASSPWGQGRNTEAFF.

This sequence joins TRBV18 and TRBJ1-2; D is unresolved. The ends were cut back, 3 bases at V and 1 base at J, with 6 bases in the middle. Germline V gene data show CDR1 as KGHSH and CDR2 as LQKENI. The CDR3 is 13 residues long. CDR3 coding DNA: TGTGCCAGCTCACCCACAGTTAACTATGGCTACACCTTC. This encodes CASSPTVNYGYTF.

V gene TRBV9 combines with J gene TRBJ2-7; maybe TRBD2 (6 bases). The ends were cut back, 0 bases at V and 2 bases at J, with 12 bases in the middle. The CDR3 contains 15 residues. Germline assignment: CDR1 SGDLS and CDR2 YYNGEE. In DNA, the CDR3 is TGTGCCAGCAGCGTAGGGGACTCGACGGCCTACGAGCAGTACTTC. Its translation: CASSVGDSTAYEQYF. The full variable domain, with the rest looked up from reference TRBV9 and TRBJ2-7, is DSGVTQTPKHLITATGQRVTLRCSPRSGDLSVYWYQQSLDQGLQFLIQYYNGEERAKGNILERFSAQQFPDLHSELNLSSLELGDSALYFCASSVGDSTAYEQYFGPGTRLTVT.

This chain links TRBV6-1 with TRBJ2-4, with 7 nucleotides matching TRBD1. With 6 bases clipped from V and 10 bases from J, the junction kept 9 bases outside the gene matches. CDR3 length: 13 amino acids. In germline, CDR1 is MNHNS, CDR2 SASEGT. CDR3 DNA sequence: TGTGCCAGCAGGAACAGGGGTCGGCGGATTCAGTACTTC. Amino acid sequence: CASRNRGRRIQYF.

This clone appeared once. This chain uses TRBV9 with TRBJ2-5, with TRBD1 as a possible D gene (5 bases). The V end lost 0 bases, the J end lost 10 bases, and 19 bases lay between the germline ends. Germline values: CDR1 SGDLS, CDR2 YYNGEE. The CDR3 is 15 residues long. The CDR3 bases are TGTGCCAGCAGCGTAGCTGGGGCAGAAAGAGACGGCCAGTACTTC. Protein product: CASSVAGAERDGQYF. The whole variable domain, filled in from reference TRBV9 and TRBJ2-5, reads DSGVTQTPKHLITATGQRVTLRCSPRSGDLSVYWYQQSLDQGLQFLIQYYNGEERAKGNILERFSAQQFPDLHSELNLSSLELGDSALYFCASSVAGAERDGQYFGPGTRLLVL.

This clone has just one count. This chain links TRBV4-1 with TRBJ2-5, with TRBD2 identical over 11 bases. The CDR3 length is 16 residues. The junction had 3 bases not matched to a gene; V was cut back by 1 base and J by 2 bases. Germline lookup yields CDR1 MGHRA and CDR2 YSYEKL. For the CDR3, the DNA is TGCGCCAGCAGCCAAGCCTTAGCGGGGGGGCAAGAGACCCAGTACTTC. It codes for CASSQALAGGQETQYF.

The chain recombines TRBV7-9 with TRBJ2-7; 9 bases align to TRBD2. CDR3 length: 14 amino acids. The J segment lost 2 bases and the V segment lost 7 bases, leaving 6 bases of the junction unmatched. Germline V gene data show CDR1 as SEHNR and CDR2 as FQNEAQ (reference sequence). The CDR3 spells CASTVLAGTYEQYF. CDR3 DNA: TGTGCCAGCACCGTACTAGCGGGCACCTACGAGCAGTACTTC.

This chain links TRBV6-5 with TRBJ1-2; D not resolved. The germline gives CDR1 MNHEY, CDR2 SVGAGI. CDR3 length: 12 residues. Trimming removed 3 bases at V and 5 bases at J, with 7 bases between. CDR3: CASSYRGYGYTF. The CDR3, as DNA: TGTGCCAGCAGTTATAGAGGGTATGGCTACACCTTC.

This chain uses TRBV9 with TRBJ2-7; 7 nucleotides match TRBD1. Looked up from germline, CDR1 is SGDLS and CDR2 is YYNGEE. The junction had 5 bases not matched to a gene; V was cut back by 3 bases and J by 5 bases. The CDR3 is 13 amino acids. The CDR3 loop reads CASSETGLHEQYF. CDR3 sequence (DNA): TGTGCCAGCAGCGAGACAGGGCTCCACGAGCAGTACTTC.

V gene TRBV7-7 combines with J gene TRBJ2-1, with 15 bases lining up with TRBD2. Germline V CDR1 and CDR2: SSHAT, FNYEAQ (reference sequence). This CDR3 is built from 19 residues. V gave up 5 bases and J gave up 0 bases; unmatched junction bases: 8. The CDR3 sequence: CASSPGLAGGPSSYNEQFF. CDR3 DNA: TGTGCCAGCAGCCCGGGACTAGCGGGAGGCCCAAGCTCCTACAATGAGCAGTTCTTC.

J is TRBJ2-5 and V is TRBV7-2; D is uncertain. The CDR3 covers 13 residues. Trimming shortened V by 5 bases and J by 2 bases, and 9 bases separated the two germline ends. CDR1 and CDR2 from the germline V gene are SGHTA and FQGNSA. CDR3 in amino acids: CASSPLSQETQYF. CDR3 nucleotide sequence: TGTGCCAGCAGCCCCCTAAGTCAAGAGACCCAGTACTTC.

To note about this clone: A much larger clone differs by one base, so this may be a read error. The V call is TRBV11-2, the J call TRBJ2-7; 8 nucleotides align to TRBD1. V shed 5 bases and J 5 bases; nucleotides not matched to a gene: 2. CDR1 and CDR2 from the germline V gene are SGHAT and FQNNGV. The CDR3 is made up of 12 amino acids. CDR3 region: CASSPDRDEQYF. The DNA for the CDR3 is TGTGCCAGCAGCCCGGACAGGGACGAGCAGTACTTC.

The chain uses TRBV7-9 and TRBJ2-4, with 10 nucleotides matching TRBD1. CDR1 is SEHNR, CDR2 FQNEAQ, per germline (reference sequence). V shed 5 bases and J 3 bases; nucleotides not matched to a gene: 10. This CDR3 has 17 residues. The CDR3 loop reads CASSPPHRDRGKNIQYF. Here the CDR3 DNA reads TGTGCCAGCAGCCCGCCACACCGGGACAGGGGCAAAAACATTCAGTACTTC.

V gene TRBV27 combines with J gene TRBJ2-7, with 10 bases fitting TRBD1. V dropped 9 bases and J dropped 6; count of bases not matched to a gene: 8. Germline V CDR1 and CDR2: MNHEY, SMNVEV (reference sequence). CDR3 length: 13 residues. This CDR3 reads CASSGTGVAEQYF. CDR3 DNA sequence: TGTGCCAGTTCGGGGACAGGGGTCGCCGAGCAGTACTTC.

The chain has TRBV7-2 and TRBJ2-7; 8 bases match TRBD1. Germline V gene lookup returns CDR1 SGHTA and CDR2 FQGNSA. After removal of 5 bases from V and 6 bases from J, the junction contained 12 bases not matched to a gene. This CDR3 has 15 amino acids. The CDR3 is CASSPGTGFRSEQYF. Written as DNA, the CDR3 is TGTGCCAGCAGCCCAGGGACAGGCTTCAGATCCGAGCAGTACTTC.

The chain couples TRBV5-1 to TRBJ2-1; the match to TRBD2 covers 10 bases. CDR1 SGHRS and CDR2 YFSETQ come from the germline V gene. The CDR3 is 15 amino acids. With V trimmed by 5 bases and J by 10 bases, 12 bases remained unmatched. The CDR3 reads CASRSGEREGGEQFF. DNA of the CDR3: TGCGCCAGCAGATCGGGGGAGCGGGAGGGAGGAGAGCAGTTCTTC.

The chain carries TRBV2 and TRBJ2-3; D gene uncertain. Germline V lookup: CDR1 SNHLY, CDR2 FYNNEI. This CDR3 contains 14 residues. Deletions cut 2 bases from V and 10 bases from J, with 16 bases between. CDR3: CASSESATKRSQYF. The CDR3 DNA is TGTGCCAGCAGTGAAAGCGCCACCAAACGGTCGCAGTATTTT.

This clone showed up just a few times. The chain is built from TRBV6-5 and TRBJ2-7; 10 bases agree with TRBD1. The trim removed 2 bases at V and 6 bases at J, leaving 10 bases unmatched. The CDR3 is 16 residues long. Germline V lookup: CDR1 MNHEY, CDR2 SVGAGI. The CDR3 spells CASSYRGTGEKGEQYF. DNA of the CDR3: TGTGCCAGCAGTTACCGTGGGACAGGGGAAAAGGGCGAGCAGTACTTC.

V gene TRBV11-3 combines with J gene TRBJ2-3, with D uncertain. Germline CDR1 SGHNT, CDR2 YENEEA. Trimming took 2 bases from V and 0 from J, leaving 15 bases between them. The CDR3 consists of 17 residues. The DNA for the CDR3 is TGTGCCAGCAGCTTATTTTCCCCGGCCAGGAGCACAGATACGCAGTATTTT. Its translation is CASSLFSPARSTDTQYF.

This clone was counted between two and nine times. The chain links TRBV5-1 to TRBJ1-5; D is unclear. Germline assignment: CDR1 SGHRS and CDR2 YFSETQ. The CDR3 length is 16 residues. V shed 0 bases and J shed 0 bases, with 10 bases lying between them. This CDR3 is CASSLGALNSNQPQHF. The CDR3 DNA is TGCGCCAGCAGCTTGGGGGCACTCAATAGCAATCAGCCCCAGCATTTT.

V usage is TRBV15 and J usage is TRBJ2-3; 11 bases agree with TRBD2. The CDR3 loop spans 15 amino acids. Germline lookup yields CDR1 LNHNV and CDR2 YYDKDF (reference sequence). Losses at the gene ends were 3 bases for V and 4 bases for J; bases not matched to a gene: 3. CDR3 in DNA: TGTGCCACCAGCAGGCTAGCGGGGGGTCCAGATACGCAGTATTTT. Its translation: CATSRLAGGPDTQYF.

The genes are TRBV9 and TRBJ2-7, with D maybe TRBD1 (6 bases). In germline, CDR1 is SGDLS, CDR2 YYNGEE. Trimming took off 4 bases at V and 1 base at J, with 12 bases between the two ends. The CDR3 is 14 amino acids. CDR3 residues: CASSPSRGSYEQYF. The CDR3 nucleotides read TGTGCCAGCAGCCCCAGCAGGGGTTCCTACGAGCAGTACTTC. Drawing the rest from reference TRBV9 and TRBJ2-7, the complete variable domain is DSGVTQTPKHLITATGQRVTLRCSPRSGDLSVYWYQQSLDQGLQFLIQYYNGEERAKGNILERFSAQQFPDLHSELNLSSLELGDSALYFCASSPSRGSYEQYFGPGTRLTVT.

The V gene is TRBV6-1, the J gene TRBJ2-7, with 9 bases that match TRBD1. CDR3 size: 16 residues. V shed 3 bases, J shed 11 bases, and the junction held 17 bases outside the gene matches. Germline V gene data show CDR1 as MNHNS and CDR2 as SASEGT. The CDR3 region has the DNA TGTGCCAGCAGTGACCTACGCCGGGGACAGGGCGGAGAAGAGTACTTC. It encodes CASSDLRRGQGGEEYF.

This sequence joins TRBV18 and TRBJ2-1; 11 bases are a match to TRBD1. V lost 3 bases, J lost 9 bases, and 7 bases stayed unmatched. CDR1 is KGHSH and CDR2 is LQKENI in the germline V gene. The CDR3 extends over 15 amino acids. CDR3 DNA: TGTGCCAGCTCACCTGGGACAGGGGGTAAGGGTGAGCAGTTCTTC. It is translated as CASSPGTGGKGEQFF.

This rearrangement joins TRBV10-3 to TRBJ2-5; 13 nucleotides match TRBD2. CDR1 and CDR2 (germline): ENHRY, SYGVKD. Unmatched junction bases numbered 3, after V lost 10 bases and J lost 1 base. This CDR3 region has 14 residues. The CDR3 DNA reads TGTGCCACGGGGACTAGCGGGGTCCAAGAGACCCAGTACTTC. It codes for CATGTSGVQETQYF.

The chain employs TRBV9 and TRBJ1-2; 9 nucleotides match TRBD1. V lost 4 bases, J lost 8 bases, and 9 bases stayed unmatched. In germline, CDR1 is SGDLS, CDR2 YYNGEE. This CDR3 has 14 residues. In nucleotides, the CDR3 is TGTGCCAGCAGCAACCGGGACAGGGCTACAGGCTACACCTTC. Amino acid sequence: CASSNRDRATGYTF.

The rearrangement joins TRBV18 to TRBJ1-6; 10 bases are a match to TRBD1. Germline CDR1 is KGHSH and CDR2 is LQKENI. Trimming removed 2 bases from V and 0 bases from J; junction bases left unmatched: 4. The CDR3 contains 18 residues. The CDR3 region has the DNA TGTGCCAGCTCACCAGGGACAGGGGCCGTCTCCTATAATTCACCCCTCCACTTT. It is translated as CASSPGTGAVSYNSPLHF.